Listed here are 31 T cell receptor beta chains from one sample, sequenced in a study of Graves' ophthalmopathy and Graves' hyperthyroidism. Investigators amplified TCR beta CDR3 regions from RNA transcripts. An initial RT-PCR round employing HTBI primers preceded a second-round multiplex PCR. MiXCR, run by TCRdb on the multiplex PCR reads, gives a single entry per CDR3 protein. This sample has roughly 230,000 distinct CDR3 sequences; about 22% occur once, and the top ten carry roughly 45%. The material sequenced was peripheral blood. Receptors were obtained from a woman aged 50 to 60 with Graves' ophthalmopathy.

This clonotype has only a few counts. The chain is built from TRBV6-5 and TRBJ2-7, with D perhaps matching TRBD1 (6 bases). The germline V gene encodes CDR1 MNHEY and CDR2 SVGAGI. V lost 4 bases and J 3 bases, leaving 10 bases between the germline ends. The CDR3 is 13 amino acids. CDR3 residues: CASSFTGSYEQYF. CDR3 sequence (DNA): TGTGCCAGCAGTTTCACAGGGAGCTACGAGCAGTACTTC.

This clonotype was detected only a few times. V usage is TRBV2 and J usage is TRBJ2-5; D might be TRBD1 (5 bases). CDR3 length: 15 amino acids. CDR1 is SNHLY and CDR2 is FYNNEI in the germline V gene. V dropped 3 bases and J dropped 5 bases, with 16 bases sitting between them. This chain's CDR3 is CASSDRAGQWETQYF. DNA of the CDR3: TGTGCCAGCAGTGATCGGGCAGGGCAATGGGAGACCCAGTACTTC.

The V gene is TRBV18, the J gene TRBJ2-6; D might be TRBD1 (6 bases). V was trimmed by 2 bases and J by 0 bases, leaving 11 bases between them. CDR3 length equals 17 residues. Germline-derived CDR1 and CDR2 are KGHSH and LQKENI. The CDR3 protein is CASSPYREVSGANVLTF. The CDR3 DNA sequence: TGTGCCAGCTCACCATACAGGGAAGTCTCTGGGGCCAACGTCCTGACTTTC.

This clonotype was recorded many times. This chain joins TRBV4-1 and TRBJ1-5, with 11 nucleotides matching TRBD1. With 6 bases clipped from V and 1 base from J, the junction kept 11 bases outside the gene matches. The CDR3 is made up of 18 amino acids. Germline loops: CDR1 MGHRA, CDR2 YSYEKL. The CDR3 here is CASSKGTGGGMSNQPQHF. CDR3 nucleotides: TGCGCCAGCAGTAAGGGGACAGGGGGGGGAATGAGCAATCAGCCCCAGCATTTT.

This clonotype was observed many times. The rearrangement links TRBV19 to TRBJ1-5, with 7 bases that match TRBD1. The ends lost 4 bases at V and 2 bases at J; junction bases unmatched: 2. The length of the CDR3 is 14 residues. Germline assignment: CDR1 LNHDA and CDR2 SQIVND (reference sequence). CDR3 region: CASSTTGGNQPQHF. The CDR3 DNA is TGTGCCAGTAGTACAACAGGGGGCAATCAGCCCCAGCATTTT. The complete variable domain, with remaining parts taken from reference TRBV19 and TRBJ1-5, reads DGGITQSPKYLFRKEGQNVTLSCEQNLNHDAMYWYRQDPGQGLRLIYYSQIVNDFQKGDIAEGYSVSREKKESFPLTVTSAQKNPTAFYLCASSTTGGNQPQHFGDGTRLSIL.

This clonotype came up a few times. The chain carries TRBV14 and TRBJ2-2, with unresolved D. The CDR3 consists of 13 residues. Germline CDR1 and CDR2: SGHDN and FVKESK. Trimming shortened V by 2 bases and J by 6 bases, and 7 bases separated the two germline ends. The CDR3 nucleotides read TGTGCCAGCAGCCAAAAAAGGGCCGGGGAGCTGTTTTTT. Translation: CASSQKRAGELFF.

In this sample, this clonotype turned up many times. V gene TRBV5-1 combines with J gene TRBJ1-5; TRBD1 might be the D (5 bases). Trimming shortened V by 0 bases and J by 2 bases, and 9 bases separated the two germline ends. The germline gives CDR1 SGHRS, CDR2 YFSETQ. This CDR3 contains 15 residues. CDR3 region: CASSLEGQGNQPQHF. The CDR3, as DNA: TGCGCCAGCAGCTTGGAGGGGCAAGGCAATCAGCCCCAGCATTTT.

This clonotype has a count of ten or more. The DNA for the CDR3 is TGTGCCAGCAGCTTACTAGAGGCCTTCAAATGCAATCAGCCCCAGCATTTT. It translates to CASSLLEAFKCNQPQHF. The chain uses TRBV7-3 and TRBJ1-5; no clear D. This CDR3 comprises 17 residues. V gave up 2 bases and J gave up 2 bases, with 16 bases separating them. The V gene's germline CDR1 is SGHTA and CDR2 FQGTGA. The full variable domain, completed using reference TRBV7-3 and TRBJ1-5, is GAGVSQTPSNKVTEKGKYVELRCDPISGHTALYWYRQSLGQGPEFLIYFQGTGAADDSGLPNDRFFAVRPEGSVSTLKIQRTERGDSAVYLCASSLLEAFKCNQPQHFGDGTRLSIL.

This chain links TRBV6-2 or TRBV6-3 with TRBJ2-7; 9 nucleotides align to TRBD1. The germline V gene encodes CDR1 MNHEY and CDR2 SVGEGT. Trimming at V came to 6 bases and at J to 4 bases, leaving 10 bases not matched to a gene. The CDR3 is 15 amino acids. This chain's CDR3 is CASSSRQGGIYEQYF. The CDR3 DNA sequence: TGTGCCAGCAGCTCTAGACAGGGGGGCATTTACGAGCAGTACTTC.

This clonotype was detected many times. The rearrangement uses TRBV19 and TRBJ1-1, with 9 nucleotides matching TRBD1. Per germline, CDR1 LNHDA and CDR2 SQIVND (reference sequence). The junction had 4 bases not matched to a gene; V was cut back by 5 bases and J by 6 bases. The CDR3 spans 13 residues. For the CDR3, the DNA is TGTGCCAGTAGTCGGGACAGGGAAGCTGAAGCTTTCTTT. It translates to CASSRDREAEAFF.

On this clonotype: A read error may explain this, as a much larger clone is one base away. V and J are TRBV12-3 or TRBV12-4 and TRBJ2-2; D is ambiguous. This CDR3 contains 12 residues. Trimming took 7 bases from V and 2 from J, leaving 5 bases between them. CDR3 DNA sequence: TGTGCCAGCATAACCAACACCGGGGAGCTGTTTTTT. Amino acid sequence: CASITNTGELFF.

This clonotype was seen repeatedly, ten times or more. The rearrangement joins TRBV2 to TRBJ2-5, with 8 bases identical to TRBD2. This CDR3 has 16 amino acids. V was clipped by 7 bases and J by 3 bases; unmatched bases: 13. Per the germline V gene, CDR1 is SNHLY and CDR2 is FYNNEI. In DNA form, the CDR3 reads TGTGCCAGCACCCGAGGACTAGCCCAAGGGAAAGAGACCCAGTACTTC. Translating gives CASTRGLAQGKETQYF.

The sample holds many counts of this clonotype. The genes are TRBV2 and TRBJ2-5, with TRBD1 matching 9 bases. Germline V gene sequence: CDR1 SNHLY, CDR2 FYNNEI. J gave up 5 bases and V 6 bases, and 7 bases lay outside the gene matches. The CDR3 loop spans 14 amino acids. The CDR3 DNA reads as TGTGCCAGCAGGGCCGGGACAGGGAGGGAGACCCAGTACTTC. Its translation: CASRAGTGRETQYF.

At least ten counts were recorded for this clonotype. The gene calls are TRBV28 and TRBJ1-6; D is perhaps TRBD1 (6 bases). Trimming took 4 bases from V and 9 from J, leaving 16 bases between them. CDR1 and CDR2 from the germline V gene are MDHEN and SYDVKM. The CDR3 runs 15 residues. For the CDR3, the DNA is TGTGCCAGCAGTTGGACCGGGACAACAACTTCACCCCTCCACTTT. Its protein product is CASSWTGTTTSPLHF.

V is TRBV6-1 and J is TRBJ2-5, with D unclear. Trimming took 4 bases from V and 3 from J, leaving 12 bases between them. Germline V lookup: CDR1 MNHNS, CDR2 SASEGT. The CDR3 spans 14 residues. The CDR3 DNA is TGTGCCAGCAGTGCCACGTGGCGGAAAGAGACCCAGTACTTC. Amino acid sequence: CASSATWRKETQYF.

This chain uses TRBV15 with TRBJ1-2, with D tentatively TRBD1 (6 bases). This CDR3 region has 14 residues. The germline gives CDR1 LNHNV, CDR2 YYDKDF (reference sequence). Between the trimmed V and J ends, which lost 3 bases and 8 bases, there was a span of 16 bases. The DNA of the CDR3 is TGTGCCACCAGCAGGGGACCGACAGGATCCGGCTACACCTTC. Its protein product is CATSRGPTGSGYTF.

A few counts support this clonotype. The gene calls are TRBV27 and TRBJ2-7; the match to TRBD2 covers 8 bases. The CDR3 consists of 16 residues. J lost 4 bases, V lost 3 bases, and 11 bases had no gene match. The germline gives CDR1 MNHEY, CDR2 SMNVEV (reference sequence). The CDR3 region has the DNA TGTGCCAGCAGTTTCCGATCACTAGCGGATGATTACGAGCAGTACTTC. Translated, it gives CASSFRSLADDYEQYF.

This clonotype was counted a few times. The chain's CDR3 is CASSIGGTGVAFF. The CDR3 DNA is TGTGCCAGCAGCATAGGGGGGACAGGGGTAGCTTTCTTT. The chain has TRBV9 and TRBJ1-1; TRBD1 matches 10 bases. From germline, CDR1 is SGDLS and CDR2 YYNGEE. V was pared by 4 bases and J by 10 bases, with 7 bases of the junction left unmatched. This CDR3 is built from 13 residues.

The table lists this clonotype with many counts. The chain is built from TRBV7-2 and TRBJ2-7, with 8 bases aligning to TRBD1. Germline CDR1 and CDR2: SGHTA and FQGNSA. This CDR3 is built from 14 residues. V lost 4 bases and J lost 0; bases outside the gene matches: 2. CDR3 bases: TGTGCCAGCAGCTGGGACAGGAGCTCCTACGAGCAGTACTTC. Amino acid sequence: CASSWDRSSYEQYF.

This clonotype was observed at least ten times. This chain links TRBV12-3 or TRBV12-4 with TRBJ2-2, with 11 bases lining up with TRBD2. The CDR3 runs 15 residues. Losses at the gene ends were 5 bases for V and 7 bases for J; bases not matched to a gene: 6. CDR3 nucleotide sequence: TGTGCCAGCAGTGTACTAGCGGGAGCTGTCGGGGAGCTGTTTTTT. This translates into CASSVLAGAVGELFF.

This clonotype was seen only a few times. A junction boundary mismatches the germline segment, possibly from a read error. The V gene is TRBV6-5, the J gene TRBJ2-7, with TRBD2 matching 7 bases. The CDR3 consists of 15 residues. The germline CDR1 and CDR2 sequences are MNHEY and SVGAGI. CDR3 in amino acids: CASSSLGGSGHEQSF. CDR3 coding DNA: TGTGCCAGCAGTTCCCTAGGCGGGAGTGGCCACGAGCAGTCCTTC.

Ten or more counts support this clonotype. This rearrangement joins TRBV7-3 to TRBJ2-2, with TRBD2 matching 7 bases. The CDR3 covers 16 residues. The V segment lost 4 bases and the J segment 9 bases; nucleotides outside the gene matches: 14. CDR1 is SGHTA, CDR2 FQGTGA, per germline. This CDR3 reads CASSSRSGKITRELFF. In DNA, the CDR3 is TGTGCCAGCAGCTCCAGGAGCGGGAAAATAACTCGGGAGCTGTTTTTT.

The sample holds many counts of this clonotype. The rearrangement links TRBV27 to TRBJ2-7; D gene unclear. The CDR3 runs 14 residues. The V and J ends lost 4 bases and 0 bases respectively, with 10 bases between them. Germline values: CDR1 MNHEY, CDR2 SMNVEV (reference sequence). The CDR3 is CASSSQRSSYEQYF. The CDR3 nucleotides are TGTGCCAGCAGTTCCCAACGAAGCTCCTACGAGCAGTACTTC.

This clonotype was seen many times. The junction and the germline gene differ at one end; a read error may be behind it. The CDR3 DNA sequence: TGTGCCAGCAGCCCCAGTCTCCGCTCCCACGAGCAGTACTTC. It codes for CASSPSLRSHEQYF. The chain uses TRBV12-3 or TRBV12-4 and TRBJ2-7; D is ambiguous. The CDR3 spans 14 residues.

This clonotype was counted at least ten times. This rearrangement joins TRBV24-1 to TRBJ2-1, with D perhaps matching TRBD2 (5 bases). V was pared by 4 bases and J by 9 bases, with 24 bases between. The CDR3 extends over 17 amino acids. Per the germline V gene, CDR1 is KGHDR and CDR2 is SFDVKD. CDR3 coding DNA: TGTGCCACCAGTGACACCATTAGCGATCCGAGGGTATCTGAGCAGTTCTTC. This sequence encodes CATSDTISDPRVSEQFF.

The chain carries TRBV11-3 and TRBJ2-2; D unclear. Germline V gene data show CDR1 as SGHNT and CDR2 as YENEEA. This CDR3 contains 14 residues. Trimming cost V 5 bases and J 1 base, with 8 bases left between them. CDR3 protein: CASSPHKNTGELFF. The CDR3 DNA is TGTGCCAGCAGCCCCCACAAGAACACCGGGGAGCTGTTTTTT.

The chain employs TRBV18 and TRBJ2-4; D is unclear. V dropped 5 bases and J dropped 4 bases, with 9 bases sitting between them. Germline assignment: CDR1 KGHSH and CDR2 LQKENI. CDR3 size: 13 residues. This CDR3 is CASSMGMKNIQYF. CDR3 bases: TGTGCCAGCTCAATGGGGATGAAAAACATTCAGTACTTC.

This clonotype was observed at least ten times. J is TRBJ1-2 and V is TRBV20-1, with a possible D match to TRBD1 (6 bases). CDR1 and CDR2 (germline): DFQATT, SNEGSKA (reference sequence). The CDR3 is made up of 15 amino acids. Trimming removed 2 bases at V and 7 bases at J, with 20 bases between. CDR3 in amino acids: CSARRGQRAVVGYTF. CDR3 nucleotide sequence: TGCAGTGCTAGACGAGGACAGAGGGCGGTCGTTGGCTACACCTTC.

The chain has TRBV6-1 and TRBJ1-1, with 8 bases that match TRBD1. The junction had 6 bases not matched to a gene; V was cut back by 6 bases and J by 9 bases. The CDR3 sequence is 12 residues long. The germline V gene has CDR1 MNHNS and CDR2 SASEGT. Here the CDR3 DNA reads TGTGCCAGCAGCTTCCGACAGGGGCAAGCTTTCTTT. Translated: CASSFRQGQAFF.

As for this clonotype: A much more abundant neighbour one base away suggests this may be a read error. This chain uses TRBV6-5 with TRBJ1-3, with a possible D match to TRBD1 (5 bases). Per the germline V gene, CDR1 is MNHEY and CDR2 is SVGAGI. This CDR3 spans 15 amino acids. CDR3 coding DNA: TGTGCCAGCAGTTACACGACAGTCTCTGGAAACATCATATATTTT. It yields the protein CASSYTTVSGNIIYF.

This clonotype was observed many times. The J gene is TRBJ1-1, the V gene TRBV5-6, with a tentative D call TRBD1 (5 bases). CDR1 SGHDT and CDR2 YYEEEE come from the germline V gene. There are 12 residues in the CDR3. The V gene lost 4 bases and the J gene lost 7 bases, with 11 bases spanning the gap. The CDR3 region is CASSLYRIEAFF. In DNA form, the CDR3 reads TGTGCCAGCAGCCTGTACAGGATTGAAGCTTTCTTT.